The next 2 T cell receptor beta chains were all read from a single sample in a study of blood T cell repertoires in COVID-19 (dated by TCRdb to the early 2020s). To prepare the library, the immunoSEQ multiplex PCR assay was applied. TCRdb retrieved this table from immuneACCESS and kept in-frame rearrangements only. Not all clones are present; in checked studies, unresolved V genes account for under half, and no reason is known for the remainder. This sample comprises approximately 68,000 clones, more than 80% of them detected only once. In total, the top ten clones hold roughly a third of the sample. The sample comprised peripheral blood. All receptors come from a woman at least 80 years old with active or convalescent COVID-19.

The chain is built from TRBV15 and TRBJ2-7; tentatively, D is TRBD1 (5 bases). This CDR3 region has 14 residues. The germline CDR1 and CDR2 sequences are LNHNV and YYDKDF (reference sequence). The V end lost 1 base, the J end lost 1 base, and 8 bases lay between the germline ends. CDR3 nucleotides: TGTGCCACCAGCAGAGTGCGACAGTCCTACGAGCAGTACTTC. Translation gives CATSRVRQSYEQYF.

The CDR3 spells CASSAKGDTEAFF. CDR3 sequence (DNA): TGTGCCAGCAGCGCGAAGGGAGACACTGAAGCTTTCTTT. This chain joins TRBV7-3 and TRBJ1-1; D is unresolved. CDR1 is SGHTA, CDR2 FQGTGA, per germline. The CDR3 is made up of 13 amino acids. Trimming left V 5 bases short and J 3 bases short, with 10 bases between.